These T cell receptor beta chains were read from a single sample in a study of T cells in Graves' hyperthyroidism and ophthalmopathy. MiXCR, run by TCRdb on the multiplex PCR reads, gives a single entry per CDR3 protein. The sample holds about 740,000 distinct CDR3 sequences, roughly 15% seen once. The sequencing input was blood. The receptor source for this set is a woman aged 18-29 years with Graves' hyperthyroidism. Each CDR3 is given with its conserved first and last residue. The D gene is left open where the match is weak. Not every row has a clone size; where given, it reads once, few, many or a size class.

CDR3 length: 16; V gene: TRBV2; D gene: .; clone size: .; J gene: TRBJ1-2; CDR3 protein: CASSEVRARGNYGYTF; CDR3 DNA: TGTGCCAGCAGTGAAGTACGGGCCAGGGGCAACTATGGCTACACCTTC
CDR3 length: 16; V gene: TRBV20-1; D gene: TRBD1; clone size: many; J gene: TRBJ2-5; CDR3 protein: CSAIRPDRGRAETQYF; CDR3 DNA: TGCAGTGCTATACGACCTGACAGGGGTCGGGCTGAGACCCAGTACTTC
CDR3 length: 15; V gene: TRBV5-1; D gene: .; clone size: many; J gene: TRBJ1-1; CDR3 protein: CASSLGGTTNTEAFF; CDR3 DNA: TGCGCCAGCAGCTTGGGAGGTACAACGAACACTGAAGCTTTCTTT
CDR3 length: 15; V gene: TRBV2; D gene: .; clone size: many; J gene: TRBJ2-5; CDR3 protein: CASSAPEKIGETQYF; CDR3 DNA: TGTGCCAGCAGTGCCCCGGAAAAAATCGGAGAGACCCAGTACTTC
CDR3 length: 17; V gene: TRBV5-1; D gene: .; clone size: many; J gene: TRBJ1-1; CDR3 protein: CASSLGQQLNRNTEAFF; CDR3 DNA: TGCGCCAGCAGCTTAGGACAGCAGCTAAATAGAAACACTGAAGCTTTCTTT
CDR3 length: 14; V gene: TRBV12-3/TRBV12-4; D gene: TRBD2; clone size: many; J gene: TRBJ2-1; CDR3 protein: CASSLSLAGVLQFF; CDR3 DNA: TGTGCCAGCAGTTTAAGTCTAGCGGGAGTATTGCAGTTCTTC
CDR3 length: 14; V gene: TRBV7-2; D gene: .; clone size: many; J gene: TRBJ2-7; CDR3 protein: CASSLGTLGHEQYF; CDR3 DNA: TGTGCCAGCAGCTTAGGAACCTTAGGCCACGAGCAGTACTTC
CDR3 length: 15; V gene: TRBV10-3; D gene: TRBD2; clone size: many; J gene: TRBJ2-1; CDR3 protein: CAISAPGTSRNEQFF; CDR3 DNA: TGTGCCATCAGTGCCCCCGGGACTAGTAGGAATGAGCAGTTCTTC
CDR3 length: 15; V gene: TRBV10-3; D gene: TRBD1; clone size: .; J gene: TRBJ2-5; CDR3 protein: CAISGGTGPPETQYF; CDR3 DNA: TGTGCCATCAGTGGGGGGACAGGGCCCCCAGAGACCCAGTACTTC
CDR3 length: 13; V gene: TRBV25-1; D gene: .; clone size: few; J gene: TRBJ2-7; CDR3 protein: CASSVGFSYEQYF; CDR3 DNA: TGTGCCAGCAGTGTCGGGTTCTCCTACGAGCAGTACTTC
CDR3 length: 17; V gene: TRBV9; D gene: .; clone size: .; J gene: TRBJ2-3; CDR3 protein: CASSEVTDALPTDTQYF; CDR3 DNA: TGTGCCAGCAGCGAAGTAACGGACGCGCTCCCAACAGATACGCAGTATTTT
CDR3 length: 15; V gene: TRBV7-9; D gene: .; clone size: many; J gene: TRBJ2-3; CDR3 protein: CASSLAGNSHDTQYF; CDR3 DNA: TGTGCCAGCAGCTTGGCCGGAAACTCACACGATACGCAGTATTTT